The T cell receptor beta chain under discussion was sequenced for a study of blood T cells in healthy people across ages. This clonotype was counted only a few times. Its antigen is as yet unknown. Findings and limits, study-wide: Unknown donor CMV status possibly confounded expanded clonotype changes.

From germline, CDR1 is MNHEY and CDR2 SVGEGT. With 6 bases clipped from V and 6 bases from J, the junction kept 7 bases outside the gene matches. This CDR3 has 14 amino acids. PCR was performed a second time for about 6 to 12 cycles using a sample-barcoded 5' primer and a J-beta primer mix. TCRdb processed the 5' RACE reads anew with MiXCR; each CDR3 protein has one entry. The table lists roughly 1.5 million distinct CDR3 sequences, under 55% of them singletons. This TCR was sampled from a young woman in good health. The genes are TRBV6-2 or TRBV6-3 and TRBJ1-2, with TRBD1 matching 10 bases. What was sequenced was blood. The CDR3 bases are TGTGCCAGCAGATTTACCGGGACAGGGGATGGCTACACCTTC. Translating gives CASRFTGTGDGYTF.